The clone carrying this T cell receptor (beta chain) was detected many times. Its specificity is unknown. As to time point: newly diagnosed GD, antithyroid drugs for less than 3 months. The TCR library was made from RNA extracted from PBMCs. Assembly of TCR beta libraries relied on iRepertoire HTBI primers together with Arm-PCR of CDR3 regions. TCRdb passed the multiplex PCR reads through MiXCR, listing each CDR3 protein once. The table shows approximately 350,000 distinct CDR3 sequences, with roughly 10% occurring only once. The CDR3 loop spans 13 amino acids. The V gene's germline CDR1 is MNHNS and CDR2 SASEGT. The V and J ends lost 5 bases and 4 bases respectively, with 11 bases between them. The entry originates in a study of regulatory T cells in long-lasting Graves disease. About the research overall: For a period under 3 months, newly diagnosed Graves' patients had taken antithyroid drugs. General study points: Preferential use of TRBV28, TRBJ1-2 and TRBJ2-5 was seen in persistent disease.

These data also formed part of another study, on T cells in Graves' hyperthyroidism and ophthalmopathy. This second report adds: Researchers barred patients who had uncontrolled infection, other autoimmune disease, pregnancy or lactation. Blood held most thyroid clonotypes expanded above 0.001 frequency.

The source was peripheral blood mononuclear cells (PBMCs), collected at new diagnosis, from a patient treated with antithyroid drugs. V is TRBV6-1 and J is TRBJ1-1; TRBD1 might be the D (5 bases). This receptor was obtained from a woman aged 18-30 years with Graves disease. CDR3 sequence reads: CASSPGTVTEAFF. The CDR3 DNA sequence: TGTGCCAGCAGTCCCGGGACGGTCACTGAAGCTTTCTTT.